These 27 T cell receptor beta chains originate from one sample sequenced in a study of post-analysis software for immune sequencing data. Points from the study as a whole: TRBV segments more frequent in patients than in controls numbered about 5 and included TRBV5-6, TRBV5-1 and TRBV20-1.

Unique molecular identifiers were carried by the TCR beta cDNA libraries. TCRdb re-analysed the PCR reads in MiXCR, keeping a single row per CDR3 protein. The profile shows approximately 400,000 distinct CDR3 sequences, 30% to 45% of them singletons. Antigens for these TCRs are unknown. The sequenced material came from blood. Every receptor here comes from a girl aged 10 to 17 with multiple sclerosis.

The CDR3 region is CASSPRGSPLRSTDTQYF. The CDR3 DNA sequence: TGTGCCAGCAGCCCGCGGGGCAGTCCTTTAAGGTCCACAGATACGCAGTATTTT. This chain links TRBV7-3 with TRBJ2-3; perhaps TRBD2 as D (6 bases). V gave up 5 bases and J gave up 2 bases, with 23 bases separating them. Germline values: CDR1 SGHTA, CDR2 FQGTGA. This CDR3 spans 18 amino acids. The complete variable domain, with remaining parts taken from reference TRBV7-3 and TRBJ2-3, reads GAGVSQTPSNKVTEKGKYVELRCDPISGHTALYWYRQSLGQGPEFLIYFQGTGAADDSGLPNDRFFAVRPEGSVSTLKIQRTERGDSAVYLCASSPRGSPLRSTDTQYFGPGTRLTVL.

A few counts support this clonotype. The CDR3 nucleotides read TGCAGTGCTAGAGGCATTGCCGGGACTAGCATGGCCCAGGGTACGCAGTATTTT. It specifies CSARGIAGTSMAQGTQYF. J is TRBJ2-3 and V is TRBV20-1; 9 bases line up with TRBD2. This CDR3 has 18 residues. CDR1 and CDR2 (germline): DFQATT, SNEGSKA (reference sequence). V was pared by 1 base and J by 8 bases, with 19 bases of the junction left unmatched.

This clonotype was detected a few times. The gene calls are TRBV7-9 and TRBJ2-5; no firm D call. The germline V gene encodes CDR1 SEHNR and CDR2 FQNEAQ (reference sequence). The CDR3 spans 15 residues. V lost 2 bases and J 2 bases, leaving 12 bases between the germline ends. The CDR3: CASSLRVAAQETQYF. The DNA for the CDR3 is TGTGCCAGCAGCTTAAGGGTGGCCGCACAAGAGACCCAGTACTTC.

The chain joins TRBV15 to TRBJ2-6, with 8 bases aligning to TRBD1. The CDR3 extends over 20 amino acids. Germline V gene lookup returns CDR1 LNHNV and CDR2 YYDKDF (reference sequence). Losses at the gene ends were 5 bases for V and 0 bases for J; bases not matched to a gene: 15. The DNA of the CDR3 is TGTGCCACCAGCCGACCAGACAGAAACAGGGGGTTCTCTGGGGCCAACGTCCTGACTTTC. Translated, it gives CATSRPDRNRGFSGANVLTF.

The chain carries TRBV7-8 and TRBJ1-6; perhaps TRBD1 as D (5 bases). Germline loops: CDR1 SGHVS, CDR2 FQNEAQ. CDR3 length: 15 amino acids. Between the trimmed V and J ends, which lost 1 base and 6 bases, there was a span of 10 bases. CDR3: CASSLEWQGNSPLHF. Written as DNA, the CDR3 is TGTGCCAGCAGCTTAGAGTGGCAGGGTAATTCACCCCTCCACTTT.

The gene calls are TRBV14 and TRBJ2-7; 9 nucleotides align to TRBD2. CDR1 is SGHDN, CDR2 FVKESK, per germline. There are 14 residues in the CDR3. J lost 2 bases, V lost 1 base, and 0 bases had no gene match. The DNA for the CDR3 is TGTGCCAGCAGCCAAGGCGGGGGGGCCTACGAGCAGTACTTC. This sequence encodes CASSQGGGAYEQYF.

This clonotype was observed a handful of times. The V gene is TRBV12-3 or TRBV12-4, the J gene TRBJ2-5; perhaps TRBD1 as D (6 bases). The end of the DNA aligns better with TRBJ2-7, so the J call may be wrong. The CDR3 extends over 15 amino acids. This CDR3 reads CASSFEAGVWYEQYF. DNA of the CDR3: TGTGCCAGCAGTTTTGAGGCAGGGGTTTGGTACGAGCAGTACTTC.

As DNA, the CDR3 is TGCGCCAGCAGCTTTCGACCTGAGCCCAGTGAGGTTGGCTACACCTTC. This sequence encodes CASSFRPEPSEVGYTF. The V gene is TRBV4-1, the J gene TRBJ1-2; D unresolved. In germline, CDR1 is MGHRA, CDR2 YSYEKL. The V and J ends lost 5 bases and 7 bases respectively, with 23 bases between them. CDR3 size: 16 residues.

The table lists this clonotype with a few counts. The V call is TRBV18, the J call TRBJ1-1; 7 bases align to TRBD1. V gave up 4 bases and J gave up 0 bases; unmatched junction bases: 5. Germline CDR1 and CDR2: KGHSH and LQKENI. CDR3 length: 15 amino acids. CDR3 amino acids: CASSLQTGMNTEAFF. For the CDR3, the DNA is TGTGCCAGCTCACTCCAGACAGGGATGAACACTGAAGCTTTCTTT. Using reference TRBV18 and TRBJ1-1 for the parts outside the CDR3, the full variable domain is NAGVMQNPRHLVRRRGQEARLRCSPMKGHSHVYWYRQLPEEGLKFMVYLQKENIIDESGMPKERFSAEFPKEGPSILRIQQVVRGDSAAYFCASSLQTGMNTEAFFGQGTRLTVV.

This clonotype was seen just once. The genes are TRBV6-6 and TRBJ2-2; D not certain. The length of the CDR3 is 13 residues. The germline V gene encodes CDR1 MNHNY and CDR2 SVGAGI (reference sequence). CDR3 amino acids: CTTTLGPTGELFF. DNA for the CDR3: TGTACCACCACGCTAGGTCCCACCGGGGAGCTGTTTTTT.

This clonotype has more than one count but fewer than ten. This rearrangement joins TRBV12-3 or TRBV12-4 to TRBJ2-1; no clear D. V was shortened by 7 bases and J by 3 bases, with 7 bases between the two germline ends. This CDR3 region has 12 residues. CDR3 nucleotide sequence: TGTGCCAGCACGGTAGTCTACAATGAGCAGTTCTTC. As protein: CASTVVYNEQFF.

This clonotype has more than one count but fewer than ten. The V call is TRBV7-2, the J call TRBJ2-7; TRBD2 is a possible D gene (5 bases). Between the trimmed V and J ends, which lost 1 base and 2 bases, there was a span of 9 bases. This CDR3 contains 14 residues. CDR1 and CDR2 from the germline V gene are SGHTA and FQGNSA. The CDR3 nucleotides are TGTGCCAGCAGCTTAGATTCCGGGGCCTACGAGCAGTACTTC. Residues: CASSLDSGAYEQYF.

The chain employs TRBV9 and TRBJ1-4; weak D call: TRBD1 (6 bases). V was clipped by 3 bases and J by 10 bases, with 19 bases between them. The CDR3 has 15 amino acids. Germline values: CDR1 SGDLS, CDR2 YYNGEE. CDR3 bases: TGTGCCAGCAGCGCGGAGGGGGAAGGTGATGGAAAACTGTTTTTT. Its translation: CASSAEGEGDGKLFF.

This clonotype was observed a few times. This chain links TRBV4-1 with TRBJ2-5, with no clear D. The CDR3 runs to 17 residues. CDR1 is MGHRA and CDR2 is YSYEKL in the germline V gene. V lost 1 base and J lost 8, with 23 bases in between. The CDR3 bases are TGCGCCAGCAGCCAAGGGGTGGTAGGGAAGAGAAGAGAAACCCAGTACTTC. It encodes CASSQGVVGKRRETQYF.

This clonotype was picked up a small number of times. The rearrangement links TRBV4-3 to TRBJ2-7; maybe TRBD2 (7 bases). The CDR3 loop spans 15 amino acids. Germline CDR1 LGHNA, CDR2 YSLEER. Trimming shortened V by 0 bases and J by 7 bases, and 16 bases separated the two germline ends. CDR3 coding DNA: TGCGCCAGCAGCCAAGATTGGGCGGGGGCGTGGGAGCAGTACTTC. It encodes CASSQDWAGAWEQYF.

The rearrangement links TRBV6-4 to TRBJ1-1; D gene ambiguous. Between the trimmed V and J ends, which lost 3 bases and 10 bases, there was a span of 18 bases. Germline assignment: CDR1 MRHNA and CDR2 SNTAGT. The CDR3 runs to 14 residues. CDR3 protein: CASSEGTTAERAFF. CDR3 nucleotide sequence: TGTGCCAGCAGTGAAGGTACCACGGCGGAACGAGCTTTCTTT.

This clonotype has only a few counts. V is TRBV5-1 and J is TRBJ2-5; D not resolved. The length of the CDR3 is 13 residues. The V gene's germline CDR1 is SGHRS and CDR2 YFSETQ. The ends were cut back, 5 bases at V and 1 base at J, with 9 bases in the middle. In nucleotides, the CDR3 is TGCGCCAGCAGATACGGTCTCCAAGAGACCCAGTACTTC. This sequence encodes CASRYGLQETQYF.

CDR3 in DNA: TGTGCCAGCAGCGTGGAACAGGGTAAAGAGACCCAGTACTTC. Its translation: CASSVEQGKETQYF. This chain joins TRBV5-5 and TRBJ2-7; possible D gene TRBD1, 6 bases. The J call is uncertain, as TRBJ2-5 better fits the DNA end. Germline CDR1 reads SGHKS; CDR2 reads YYEKEE (reference sequence). There are 14 residues in the CDR3.

J is TRBJ2-5 and V is TRBV6-5; a weak D match, TRBD2 (6 bases). Looked up from germline, CDR1 is MNHEY and CDR2 is SVGAGI. Trimming stripped 3 bases from V and 5 bases from J, with 10 bases between. CDR3 length: 13 amino acids. Here the CDR3 reads CASSYIAGETQYF. The DNA for the CDR3 is TGTGCCAGCAGTTATATTGCGGGGGAGACCCAGTACTTC.

The chain recombines TRBV7-9 with TRBJ2-5, with D perhaps TRBD1 or TRBD2 (5 bases each). The J call could be wrong; TRBJ2-1 is a better fit for the DNA end. Germline V lookup: CDR1 SEHNR, CDR2 FQNEAQ (reference sequence). The CDR3 runs to 14 residues. The CDR3 protein is CASSSSRGCETQFF. The CDR3 coding sequence is TGTGCCAGCAGCTCCAGTCGGGGCTGTGAGACCCAGTTCTTC.

This chain's CDR3 is CASSFRDLGQGLYEQYF. In DNA form, the CDR3 reads TGTGCCAGCAGTTTTCGGGACTTGGGACAGGGGCTCTACGAGCAGTACTTC. The J gene is TRBJ2-7, the V gene TRBV28; 10 positions agree with TRBD1. This CDR3 contains 17 residues. Germline V lookup: CDR1 MDHEN, CDR2 SYDVKM. Trimming at V came to 3 bases and at J to 3 bases, leaving 11 bases not matched to a gene.

This clonotype has just a few counts. The rearrangement links TRBV9 to TRBJ2-1; 8 bases align to TRBD2. This CDR3 is built from 14 residues. Trimming removed 0 bases from V and 8 bases from J; junction bases left unmatched: 4. CDR1 is SGDLS, CDR2 YYNGEE, per germline. CDR3 loop: CASSVGGGSYEQFF. CDR3 coding DNA: TGTGCCAGCAGCGTAGGCGGGGGGTCCTATGAGCAGTTCTTC.

The chain employs TRBV20-1 and TRBJ2-1; 7 positions match TRBD2. Trimming took 3 bases from V and 13 from J; bases not matched to a gene: 6. This CDR3 is 11 amino acids long. The germline V gene encodes CDR1 DFQATT and CDR2 SNEGSKA (reference sequence). The CDR3 sequence is CSASTLAAQFF. The CDR3 nucleotides are TGCAGTGCTAGTACCCTAGCGGCCCAGTTCTTC.

The genes are TRBV20-1 and TRBJ1-2; unclear D gene. Germline V gene lookup returns CDR1 DFQATT and CDR2 SNEGSKA (reference sequence). The ends were cut back, 1 base at V and 8 bases at J, with 17 bases in the middle. This CDR3 has 14 amino acids. CDR3 in DNA: TGCAGTGCTAGAGTCCTTCGTGAAGGGAGAGGCTACACCTTC. Its translation: CSARVLREGRGYTF.

This clonotype was detected only a few times. The gene calls are TRBV7-3 and TRBJ2-2; D perhaps matches TRBD1 (5 bases). The CDR3 spans 16 residues. V was shortened by 4 bases and J by 0 bases, with 12 bases between the two germline ends. The germline gives CDR1 SGHTA, CDR2 FQGTGA. CDR3 sequence: CASSYVTASNTGELFF. CDR3 coding DNA: TGTGCCAGCAGCTATGTGACAGCCTCGAACACCGGGGAGCTGTTTTTT.

This clonotype has only a few counts. V is TRBV4-1 and J is TRBJ2-5; TRBD2 agrees at 11 bases. With 2 bases clipped from V and 5 bases from J, the junction kept 10 bases outside the gene matches. The CDR3 consists of 17 residues. The germline CDR1 and CDR2 sequences are MGHRA and YSYEKL. CDR3 nucleotide sequence: TGCGCCAGCAGCCAAAACCAGCTAGCGGGGGGCGTCGAGACCCAGTACTTC. Its translation: CASSQNQLAGGVETQYF.

This clonotype was seen ten or more times. This sequence joins TRBV5-5 and TRBJ2-7; D remains unclear. The germline V and J ends were trimmed by 1 base and 3 bases, with 11 bases remaining between them. Germline-derived CDR1 and CDR2 are SGHKS and YYEKEE (reference sequence). The CDR3 sequence is 14 residues long. The CDR3 loop reads CASSLQFGYYEQYF. The CDR3, as DNA: TGTGCCAGCAGCTTGCAGTTTGGATACTACGAGCAGTACTTC. Drawing the rest from reference TRBV5-5 and TRBJ2-7, the complete variable domain is DAGVTQSPTHLIKTRGQQVTLRCSPISGHKSVSWYQQVLGQGPQFIFQYYEKEERGRGNFPDRFSARQFPNYSSELNVNALLLGDSALYLCASSLQFGYYEQYFGPGTRLTVT.